Below, 28 T cell receptor beta chains from the same sample are listed, as sequenced in a study of tissue T cells after allogeneic stem cell transplantation. Profiling relied on immunoSEQ multiplex PCR, and the TCRdb table lists in-frame clones only, not all of them. The sample gives about 7,900 clones, under 55% of which show up once; roughly 8.9% is in the top ten. The time point denotes: mouse harvest day 7 after allogeneic transplant. Tail vein injection delivered 10^7 T-cell-depleted bone marrow cells and 10^6 splenic CD5+ T cells. Input material: gut tissue. The receptors originated from a female BALB/c mouse given C57BL/6 T cells with graft-versus-host disease after an allogeneic hematopoietic cell transplant.

About this clone itself: The junction shows a germline mismatch at one end, possibly a read error. Gene names are the mouse ones. With the read ending 1 residue before the CDR3 end, the germline J gene is used to fill in that end. This chain uses TRBV3 with TRBJ2-7, with 11 bases lining up with TRBD2. Germline lookup yields CDR1 SNHLY and CDR2 FYNGKV (reference sequence). The CDR3 runs to 14 residues. Incomplete CDR3 DNA: TGTGCCGGCAGCATCCGGGACTGGGGGTATGAACAGTAC. Amino acids: CAGSIRDWGYEQY. The whole CDR3 region reads CAGSIRDWGYEQYF.

Comments on this clone: Genes here carry mouse names. The CDR3 goes on 1 residue after the read ends, and that part is filled in from the germline J gene. The chain combines TRBV26 with TRBJ2-3; no clear D. This CDR3 has 15 residues. The V gene's germline CDR1 is KGHPV and CDR2 FQNQEV (reference sequence). With 4 bases removed from V and 0 bases from J, the gap between germline ends came to 11 bases. The DNA read from the CDR3 is TGTGCCAGCAGTCGGGCGGGGTCTAGTGCAGAAACGCTGTAT. Translation gives CASSRAGSSAETLY. The whole CDR3 protein reads CASSRAGSSAETLYF.

Regarding this clone: Gene names denote mouse genes. The read finishes 1 residue shy of the CDR3 end, and the germline J gene is used to complete it. The chain employs TRBV3 and TRBJ1-3; no firm D call. Germline V lookup: CDR1 SNHLY, CDR2 FYNGKV (reference sequence). The CDR3 runs 13 residues. V lost 6 bases and J lost 0, with 6 bases in between. The covered CDR3 bases are TGTGCCAGCAGTCTCCATTCTGGAAATACGCTCTAT. It yields the protein CASSLHSGNTLY. Given in full, the CDR3 is CASSLHSGNTLYF.

Turning to this clone: The gene symbols are mouse symbols. The read is 1 residue too short to cover the CDR3 end, so that end is filled in from the germline J gene. This chain connects TRBV16 to TRBJ1-3; D is perhaps TRBD1 (5 bases). This CDR3 spans 14 amino acids. Germline-derived CDR1 and CDR2 are SGHSA and FRNQAP. V dropped 5 bases and J dropped 0 bases, with 8 bases sitting between them. This chain's CDR3 is CASSPTDSGNTLYF. CDR3 DNA, as far as it was read: TGTGCAAGCAGCCCGACAGATTCTGGAAATACGCTCTAT.

As regards this clone: A read error may produce the germline difference seen at one junction end. The gene names here belong to mouse. Coverage ceases 1 residue before the CDR3 finishes, and the germline J gene fills in the end. The chain recombines TRBV3 with TRBJ2-5; 10 nucleotides align to TRBD2. This CDR3 contains 14 residues. The germline gives CDR1 SNHLY, CDR2 FYNGKV (reference sequence). The sequenced part of the CDR3 DNA is TGTGCCGGCAGCTTCTGGGGGGGCGGGGACACCCAGTAC. Protein: CAGSFWGGGDTQY. The CDR3 reads in full as CAGSFWGGGDTQYF.

This clone was found a few times. All gene names here are mouse names. Coverage ceases 1 residue before the CDR3 finishes, and the germline J gene fills in the end. This chain connects TRBV1 to TRBJ1-5; 7 bases map to TRBD1. The CDR3 has 15 amino acids. Germline CDR1 NSQYPW, CDR2 LRSPGD (reference sequence). V gave up 0 bases and J gave up 5 bases; unmatched junction bases: 4. CDR3 protein: CTCSADSQGDQAPLF. The part of the CDR3 DNA that was read is TGCACCTGCAGTGCAGATAGCCAGGGGGACCAGGCTCCGCTT. The whole variable domain, filled in from reference TRBV1 and TRBJ1-5, reads VTLLEQNPRWRLVPRGQAVNLRCILKNSQYPWMSWYQQDLQKQLQWLFTLRSPGDKEVKSLPGADYLATRVTDTELRLQVANMSQGRTLYCTCSADSQGDQAPLFGEGTRLSVL.

A single count supports this clone. The gene names here belong to mouse. The read falls 1 residue short of the CDR3 end, and the missing part is taken from the germline J gene. This chain joins TRBV12-2 and TRBJ2-3, with 8 bases that match TRBD2. CDR1 is SGHLS and CDR2 is HYDKME in the germline V gene. Losses at the gene ends were 0 bases for V and 3 bases for J; bases not matched to a gene: 4. This CDR3 has 15 amino acids. The sequenced CDR3 bases are TGTGCCAGCTCTCTCGAGGGGGGGCTGGCAGAAACGCTGTAT. Its translation: CASSLEGGLAETLY. The CDR3 reads in full as CASSLEGGLAETLYF.

About this clone: Mouse gene names and germline throughout. The read gets to within 1 residue of the CDR3 end, and the germline J gene fills in the rest. The rearrangement joins TRBV26 to TRBJ1-3; possibly TRBD1 for D (5 bases). CDR3 length equals 14 residues. In germline, CDR1 is KGHPV, CDR2 FQNQEV (reference sequence). The V and J ends lost 1 base and 2 bases respectively, with 6 bases between them. The DNA read from the CDR3 is TGTGCCAGCAGTCTGTACAGGACTGGAAATACGCTCTAT. Translation gives CASSLYRTGNTLY. The full CDR3 reads CASSLYRTGNTLYF.

On this clone itself: The genes are named according to mouse. Read coverage stops 1 residue before the CDR3 terminus; the germline J gene supplies the remainder. V usage is TRBV26 and J usage is TRBJ2-4; no clear D. V was clipped by 4 bases and J by 0 bases, with 8 bases between them. CDR3 length: 14 residues. CDR1 is KGHPV and CDR2 is FQNQEV in the germline V gene (reference sequence). CDR3 sequence reads: CASSRVTSQNTLYF. CDR3 DNA, as far as it was read: TGTGCCAGCAGTCGAGTTACTAGTCAAAACACCTTGTAC.

As regards this clone: Germline is not matched at one junction end, which may reflect a read error. Gene names follow the mouse nomenclature. With the read ending 1 residue before the CDR3 end, the germline J gene is used to fill in that end. This chain uses TRBV13-2 with TRBJ2-1; the match to TRBD2 covers 10 bases. The CDR3 consists of 15 residues. The V gene's germline CDR1 is NNHNN and CDR2 SYGAGS (reference sequence). Incomplete CDR3 DNA: TGTGCCAGCAGTGATGCTGGGGGGGCGCTTGCTGAGCAGTTC. Its translation is CASSDAGGALAEQF. The full CDR3 sequence reads CASSDAGGALAEQFF.

This clone is categorized as large. Gene names and germline refer to mouse. The read ends 1 residue shy of where the CDR3 ends; the end is completed using the germline J gene. The chain joins TRBV23 to TRBJ2-7. Germline assignment: CDR1 KGHTA and CDR2 FQNQQP. The CDR3 has 14 residues. The CDR3 here is CSSSQLRGLREQYF. The sequenced CDR3 bases are TGCTCCAGCAGTCAATTACGGGGGCTGAGGGAACAGTAC.

Concerning this clone: The gene names given are mouse names. The CDR3 end lies 1 residue beyond the end of the read and is filled in from the germline J gene. The chain has TRBV13-2 and TRBJ2-5; 12 bases fit TRBD1. V was clipped by 0 bases and J by 2 bases; unmatched bases: 1. The CDR3 runs 16 residues. The germline V gene has CDR1 NNHNN and CDR2 SYGAGS (reference sequence). The chain's CDR3 is CASGDAGQGAQDTQYF. CDR3 DNA (partial): TGTGCCAGCGGTGATGCGGGACAGGGGGCCCAAGACACCCAGTAC.

This clone turned up a few times. Gene labels here are mouse ones. The read terminates 1 residue before the CDR3 end, so the remaining end is supplied by the germline J gene. The genes are TRBV12-1 and TRBJ2-7; unclear D gene. Trimming cost V 4 bases and J 1 base, with 10 bases left between them. The CDR3 contains 13 residues. Looked up from germline, CDR1 is SGHSN and CDR2 is HYEKVE. Partial CDR3 DNA: TGTGCCAGCTCCCTTCGGGGTTCCTATGAACAGTAC. Translation gives CASSLRGSYEQY. The complete CDR3 protein is CASSLRGSYEQYF.

This clone turned up a few times. Mouse germline and gene names are used. The read ends 1 residue before the CDR3 terminus; that terminus is restored from the germline J gene. This sequence joins TRBV23 and TRBJ1-3. The CDR3 length is 15 residues. Germline CDR1 is KGHTA and CDR2 is FQNQQP. Partial CDR3 DNA: TGCTCCAGCAGTCAATCGAGGGGGGTTGGAAATACGCTCTAT. It codes for CSSSQSRGVGNTLY. The full CDR3 is CSSSQSRGVGNTLYF.

A remark on this clone: Gene names are the mouse ones. The missing CDR3 end, 1 residue past where the read stops, is filled in from the germline J gene. V usage is TRBV13-1 and J usage is TRBJ1-4; tentatively, D is TRBD1 (5 bases). The germline V gene has CDR1 NSHNY and CDR2 SYGAGN. V was pared by 0 bases and J by 0 bases, with 6 bases between. CDR3 length equals 15 residues. CDR3: CASSDEGFSNERLFF. CDR3 DNA (partial): TGTGCCAGCAGTGATGAGGGGTTTTCCAACGAAAGATTATTT.

Regarding this clone: Here the gene names and germline are mouse. The read stops 1 residue short of the end of the CDR3; the missing end is completed from the germline J gene. The genes are TRBV3 and TRBJ2-4; no reliable D call. This CDR3 region has 12 residues. Germline V lookup: CDR1 SNHLY, CDR2 FYNGKV (reference sequence). Trimming left V 3 bases short and J 1 base short, with 2 bases between. The DNA read from the CDR3 is TGTGCCAGCAGCTTGGGTCAAAACACCTTGTAC. This gives the protein CASSLGQNTLY. The full CDR3 reads CASSLGQNTLYF.

This clone was observed a handful of times. The gene names here belong to mouse. Read sequence stops 1 residue before the CDR3 end, and the germline J gene provides the missing end. The chain is built from TRBV12-1 and TRBJ2-7, with D unresolved. Germline CDR1 SGHSN, CDR2 HYEKVE. V lost 0 bases and J lost 4, with 6 bases in between. This CDR3 region has 12 residues. CDR3 DNA, as far as it was read: TGTGCCAGCTCTCTCGAGGGTTATGAACAGTAC. Translating gives CASSLEGYEQY. The CDR3 reads in full as CASSLEGYEQYF.

About this clone itself: The listed genes are named as in mouse. The read ends 1 residue before the CDR3 terminus; that terminus is restored from the germline J gene. The chain couples TRBV23 to TRBJ2-2; the table calls TRBD2, which could not be checked here. CDR1 and CDR2 from the germline V gene are KGHTA and FQNQQP. CDR3 length: 17 residues. The CDR3 loop reads CSSSQFIWGSNTGQLYF. The sequenced CDR3 bases are TGCTCCAGCAGTCAATTTATTTGGGGGTCAAACACCGGGCAGCTCTAC. The entire variable domain, with the rest obtained from reference TRBV23 and TRBJ2-2, is as follows: DAAVTQKPRYLIKMKGQEAEMKCIPEKGHTAVFWYQQKQSKELKFLIYFQNQQPLDQIDMVKERFSAVCPSSSLCSLGIRTCEAEDSALYLCSSSQFIWGSNTGQLYFGEGSKLTVL.

To note about this clone: Gene names refer to mouse genes. The read stops 1 residue short of the end of the CDR3; the missing end is completed from the germline J gene. V gene TRBV23 combines with J gene TRBJ2-7; TRBD2 reflects the table's D call only, with no check against the DNA. The V gene's germline CDR1 is KGHTA and CDR2 FQNQQP. The CDR3 is 12 residues long. The CDR3 DNA, read in part, is TGCTCCAGCAGGACTGGCCCCTATGAACAGTAC. Translating gives CSSRTGPYEQY. The CDR3 reads in full as CSSRTGPYEQYF.

As concerns this clone: The gene names given are mouse names. The missing CDR3 end, 1 residue past where the read stops, is filled in from the germline J gene. The gene calls are TRBV5 and TRBJ2-7; D remains ambiguous. Deletions cut 0 bases from V and 3 bases from J, with 6 bases between. The CDR3 has 13 amino acids. CDR1 and CDR2 from the germline V gene are LGHNA and YNLKQL (reference sequence). The CDR3 sequence is CASSQDAVYEQYF. CDR3 DNA (partial): TGTGCCAGCAGCCAAGATGCAGTCTATGAACAGTAC.

To note about this clone: Gene names denote mouse genes. The DNA ends 1 residue before the CDR3 does, and the rest of the CDR3 is filled in from the germline J gene. The chain links TRBV16 to TRBJ1-4; D is unresolved. The germline CDR1 and CDR2 sequences are SGHSA and FRNQAP. The ends were cut back, 3 bases at V and 0 bases at J, with 8 bases in the middle. The CDR3 is 15 amino acids. CDR3 sequence reads: CASSLRQISNERLFF. CDR3 DNA (partial): TGTGCAAGCAGCTTGAGACAAATTTCCAACGAAAGATTATTT.

This clone was counted a few times. All gene names here are mouse names. The read ends 1 residue before the CDR3 terminus; that terminus is restored from the germline J gene. The V and J genes are TRBV26 and TRBJ2-1; D uncertain. V was trimmed by 6 bases and J by 1 base, leaving 1 base between them. The CDR3 loop spans 11 amino acids. The V gene's germline CDR1 is KGHPV and CDR2 FQNQEV (reference sequence). CDR3 DNA (partial): TGTGCCAGCAGCAACTATGCTGAGCAGTTC. It yields the protein CASSNYAEQF. The whole CDR3 protein is CASSNYAEQFF.

Note on this clone: Here the gene names and germline are mouse. The read is 1 residue too short to cover the CDR3 end, so that end is filled in from the germline J gene. This chain joins TRBV26 and TRBJ2-1; D remains unclear. V lost 4 bases and J lost 3, with 10 bases in between. The germline gives CDR1 KGHPV, CDR2 FQNQEV (reference sequence). The CDR3 extends over 14 amino acids. This CDR3 reads CASSRARSYAEQFF. The sequenced part of the CDR3 DNA is TGTGCCAGCAGTCGGGCCAGGAGCTATGCTGAGCAGTTC.

Note on this clone: Mouse germline and gene names are used. The read ends 1 residue shy of where the CDR3 ends; the end is completed using the germline J gene. The chain carries TRBV5 and TRBJ2-4; possible D gene TRBD1, 6 bases. Between the trimmed V and J ends, which lost 1 base and 0 bases, there was a span of 11 bases. From germline, CDR1 is LGHNA and CDR2 YNLKQL (reference sequence). CDR3 length equals 16 residues. The sequenced CDR3 bases are TGTGCCAGCAGCCAAGCCTCCGGGACAAGTCAAAACACCTTGTAC. It is translated as CASSQASGTSQNTLY. The CDR3 reads in full as CASSQASGTSQNTLYF.

Notes on this clone: Gene names are the mouse ones. The read is 1 residue too short to cover the CDR3 end, so that end is filled in from the germline J gene. The V call is TRBV16, the J call TRBJ2-4; D is tentatively TRBD1 or TRBD2 (5 bases each). The V end was cut by 0 bases, the J end by 1 base, with 5 bases between. This CDR3 is built from 14 residues. The V gene's germline CDR1 is SGHSA and CDR2 FRNQAP. The sequenced part of the CDR3 DNA is TGTGCAAGCAGCTTAGAGGGGGGTCAAAACACCTTGTAC. Amino acids: CASSLEGGQNTLY. The whole CDR3 reads CASSLEGGQNTLYF.

This clone was observed a few times. Each gene name is a mouse one. Read coverage stops 1 residue before the CDR3 terminus; the germline J gene supplies the remainder. The chain combines TRBV31 with TRBJ2-2; 8 bases line up with TRBD2. Germline V gene data show CDR1 as GKSSPN and CDR2 as SITVG. CDR3 length: 13 amino acids. Incomplete CDR3 DNA: TGTGCGGGGGGGGCGCAGAACACCGGGCAGCTCTAC. Its translation: CAGGAQNTGQLY. The CDR3, in full, reads CAGGAQNTGQLYF.

This clone is labeled as medium-sized. Gene names refer to mouse genes. Read sequence stops 1 residue before the CDR3 end, and the germline J gene provides the missing end. This chain joins TRBV16 and TRBJ2-1; the D gene is possibly TRBD2 (5 bases). CDR1 is SGHSA, CDR2 FRNQAP, per germline. The CDR3 extends over 14 amino acids. Trimming stripped 2 bases from V and 0 bases from J, with 5 bases between. The CDR3 spells CASSLWGNYAEQFF. CDR3 DNA, as far as it was read: TGTGCAAGCAGCTTATGGGGTAACTATGCTGAGCAGTTC.

This clone was seen a handful of times. The gene symbols are mouse symbols. The read ends 1 residue early relative to the CDR3; the germline J gene fills the gap. The rearrangement links TRBV16 to TRBJ1-4, with D perhaps TRBD1 (6 bases). From germline, CDR1 is SGHSA and CDR2 FRNQAP. V lost 4 bases and J 0 bases, leaving 9 bases between the germline ends. This CDR3 region has 15 residues. The sequenced CDR3 bases are TGTGCAAGCAGCTCAGGACAGTTTTCCAACGAAAGATTATTT. Protein product: CASSSGQFSNERLF. The complete CDR3 sequence is CASSSGQFSNERLFF.